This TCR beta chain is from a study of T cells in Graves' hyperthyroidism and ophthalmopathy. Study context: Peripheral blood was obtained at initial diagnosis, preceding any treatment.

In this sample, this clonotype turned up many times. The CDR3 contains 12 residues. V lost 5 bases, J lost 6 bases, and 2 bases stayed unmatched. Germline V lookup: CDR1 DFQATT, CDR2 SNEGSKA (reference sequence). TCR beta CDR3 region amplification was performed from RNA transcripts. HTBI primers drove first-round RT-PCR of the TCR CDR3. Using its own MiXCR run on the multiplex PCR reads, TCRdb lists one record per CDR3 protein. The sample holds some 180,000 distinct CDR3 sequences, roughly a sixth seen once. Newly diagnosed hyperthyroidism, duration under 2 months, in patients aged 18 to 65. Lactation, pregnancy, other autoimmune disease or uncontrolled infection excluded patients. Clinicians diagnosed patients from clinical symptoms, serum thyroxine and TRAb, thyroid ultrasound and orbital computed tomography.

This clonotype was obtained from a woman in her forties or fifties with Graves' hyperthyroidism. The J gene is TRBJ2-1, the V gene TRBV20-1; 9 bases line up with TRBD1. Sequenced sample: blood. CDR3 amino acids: CSAEDRGNEQFF. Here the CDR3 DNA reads TGCAGTGCTGAGGACAGGGGCAATGAGCAGTTCTTC.